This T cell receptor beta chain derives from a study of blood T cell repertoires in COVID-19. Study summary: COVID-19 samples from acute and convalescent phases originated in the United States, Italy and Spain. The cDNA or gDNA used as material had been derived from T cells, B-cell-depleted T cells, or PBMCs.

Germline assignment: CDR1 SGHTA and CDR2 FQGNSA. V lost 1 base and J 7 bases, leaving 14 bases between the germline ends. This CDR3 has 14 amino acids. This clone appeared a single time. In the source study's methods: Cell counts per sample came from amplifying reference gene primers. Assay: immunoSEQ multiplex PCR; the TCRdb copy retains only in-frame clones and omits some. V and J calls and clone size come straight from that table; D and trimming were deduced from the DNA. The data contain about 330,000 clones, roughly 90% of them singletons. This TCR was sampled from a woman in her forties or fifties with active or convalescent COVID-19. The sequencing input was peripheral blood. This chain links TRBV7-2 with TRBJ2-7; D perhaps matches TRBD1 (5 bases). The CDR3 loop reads CASSLDGAAYEQYF. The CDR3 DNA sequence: TGTGCCAGCAGCTTAGATGGGGCTGCGTATGAGCAGTACTTC. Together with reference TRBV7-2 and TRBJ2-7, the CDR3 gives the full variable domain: GAGVSQSPSNKVTEKGKDVELRCDPISGHTALYWYRQSLGQGLEFLIYFQGNSAPDKSGLPSDRFSAERTGGSVSTLTIQRTQQEDSAVYLCASSLDGAAYEQYFGPGTRLTVT.